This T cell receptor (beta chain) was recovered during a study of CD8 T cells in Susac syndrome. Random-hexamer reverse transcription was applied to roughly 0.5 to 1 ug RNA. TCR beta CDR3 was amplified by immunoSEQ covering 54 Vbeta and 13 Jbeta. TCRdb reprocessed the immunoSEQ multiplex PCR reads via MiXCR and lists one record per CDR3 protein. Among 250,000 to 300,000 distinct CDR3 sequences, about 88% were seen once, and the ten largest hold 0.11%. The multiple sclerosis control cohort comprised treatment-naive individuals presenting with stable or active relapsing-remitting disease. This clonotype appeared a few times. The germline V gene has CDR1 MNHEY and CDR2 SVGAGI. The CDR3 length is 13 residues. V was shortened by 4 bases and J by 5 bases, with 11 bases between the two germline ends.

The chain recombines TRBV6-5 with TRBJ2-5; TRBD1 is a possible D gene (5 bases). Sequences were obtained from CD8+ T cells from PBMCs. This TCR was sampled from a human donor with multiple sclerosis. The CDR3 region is CASSWQGSETQYF. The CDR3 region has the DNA TGTGCCAGCAGTTGGCAGGGATCGGAGACCCAGTACTTC.